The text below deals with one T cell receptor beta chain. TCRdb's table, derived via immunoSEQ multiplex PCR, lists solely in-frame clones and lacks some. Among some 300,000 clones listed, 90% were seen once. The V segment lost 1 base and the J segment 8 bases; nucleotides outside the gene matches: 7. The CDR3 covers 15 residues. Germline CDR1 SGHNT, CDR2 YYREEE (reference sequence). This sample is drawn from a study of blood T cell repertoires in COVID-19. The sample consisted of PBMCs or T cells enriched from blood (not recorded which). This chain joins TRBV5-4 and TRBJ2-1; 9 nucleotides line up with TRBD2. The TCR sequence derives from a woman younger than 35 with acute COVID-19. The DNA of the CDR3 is TGTGCCAGCAGCTTGAGGCGGGAGGGTTGGGATGAGCAGTTCTTC. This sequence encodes CASSLRREGWDEQFF. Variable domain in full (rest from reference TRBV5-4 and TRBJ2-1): ETGVTQSPTHLIKTRGQQVTLRCSSQSGHNTVSWYQQALGQGPQFIFQYYREEENGRGNFPPRFSGLQFPNYSSELNVNALELDDSALYLCASSLRREGWDEQFFGPGTRLTVL.